The clone carrying this T cell receptor beta chain was found once. The antigen remains undetermined. Method: immunoSEQ multiplex PCR; TCRdb's copy keeps in-frame clones and lacks some. The sample has about 30,000 clones; 74% are singletons. The length of the CDR3 is 14 residues. With V trimmed by 5 bases and J by 3 bases, 4 bases remained unmatched. Per germline, CDR1 SGHAT and CDR2 FQDESV (reference sequence). This sample was included in a study of vaccination effects on CD4 cells after COVID-19. Using viral peptide pools, the ViraFEST assay grew out antigen-specific CD4+ T cells prior to sequencing. CD4+ T cell isolation took place after approximately ten days of culture. Participants each got two BNT162b2 or mRNA-1273 vaccine doses.

Sequencing was performed on CD4+ T cells from PBMCs cultured with HCoV-OC43 spike peptides, taken after COVID-19 vaccination. The subset here: HCoV-OC43 spike overlapping peptide pool stimulation. This TCR was sampled from a human donor who received a COVID-19 vaccine. V and J are TRBV11-1 and TRBJ2-7, with 10 bases that match TRBD1. The CDR3 region is CASSDRDRGYEQYF. The CDR3 DNA is TGTGCCAGCAGCGACCGGGACAGGGGCTACGAGCAGTACTTC.